Below are 15 T cell receptor beta chains sequenced from a single sample in a study of blood T cell repertoires in COVID-19. Using immunoSEQ multiplex PCR, the repertoire was profiled, and TCRdb retains in-frame clones only, with some absent. The top ten hold approximately 4% of the sample, which has around 260,000 clones, under 90% seen once. Sequencing input: PBMCs or T cells enriched from blood (not recorded which). The origin of the receptors is a man aged 25-45 years with acute COVID-19.

The rearrangement links TRBV6-5 to TRBJ1-2; D may be TRBD1 (6 bases). The CDR3 is made up of 14 amino acids. Germline V gene sequence: CDR1 MNHEY, CDR2 SVGAGI. Trimming took 6 bases from V and 3 from J, leaving 14 bases between them. For the CDR3, the DNA is TGTGCCAGCAGCATCCGGGGGGCCGACTATGGCTACACCTTC. Protein sequence: CASSIRGADYGYTF.

J is TRBJ1-2 and V is TRBV6-5; a possible D gene is TRBD1 (6 bases). Germline V gene data show CDR1 as MNHEY and CDR2 as SVGAGI. V was clipped by 8 bases and J by 4 bases, with 14 bases between them. CDR3 length: 13 amino acids. The CDR3: CASGNRVGYGYTF. The CDR3 DNA reads as TGTGCCAGCGGAAACAGGGTTGGCTATGGCTACACCTTC.

This clone showed up just a few times. The chain combines TRBV14 with TRBJ2-1; TRBD1 might be the D (6 bases). V lost 4 bases, J lost 9 bases, and 16 bases lay in between. The CDR3 has 14 amino acids. CDR1 and CDR2 (germline): SGHDN, FVKESK. CDR3 nucleotides: TGTGCCAGCAGCCCTTTCATAGGGGGTGTTGAGCAGTTCTTC. Translating it yields CASSPFIGGVEQFF.

The chain employs TRBV27 and TRBJ1-5; D is unclear. Trimming removed 2 bases from V and 5 bases from J, with 7 bases in between. Germline assignment: CDR1 MNHEY and CDR2 SMNVEV (reference sequence). This CDR3 is built from 13 residues. CDR3 bases: TGTGCCAGCAGTTTACGGGGAGATCAGCCCCAGCATTTT. This gives the protein CASSLRGDQPQHF.

The gene calls are TRBV7-2 and TRBJ2-4; no reliable D call. CDR1 and CDR2 from the germline V gene are SGHTA and FQGNSA. Trimming left V 2 bases short and J 8 bases short, with 13 bases between. This CDR3 has 14 residues. The DNA for the CDR3 is TGTGCCAGCAGCTTACCCTCCCAGTTGGACATTCAGTACTTC. Amino acids: CASSLPSQLDIQYF.

The chain has TRBV4-1 and TRBJ1-1; possible D gene TRBD1, 5 bases. Germline V lookup: CDR1 MGHRA, CDR2 YSYEKL. Trimming took 0 bases from V and 0 from J, leaving 14 bases between them. The CDR3 contains 17 residues. CDR3 region: CASSQEAAGIMNTEAFF. CDR3 bases: TGCGCCAGCAGCCAAGAGGCAGCAGGGATCATGAACACTGAAGCTTTCTTT.

The rearrangement uses TRBV12-3 or TRBV12-4 and TRBJ1-2; D not certain. V was shortened by 7 bases and J by 14 bases, with 20 bases between the two germline ends. This CDR3 has 12 amino acids. The CDR3 is CASTQEPLLHTF. DNA of the CDR3: TGTGCCAGCACCCAGGAACCTCTACTCCATACCTTC.

The genes are TRBV19 and TRBJ1-5; D ambiguous. This CDR3 region has 14 residues. Trimming removed 10 bases at V and 0 bases at J, with 13 bases between. Germline V gene lookup returns CDR1 LNHDA and CDR2 SQIVND (reference sequence). The CDR3 DNA sequence: TGTGCCACCACGCTGGGCTATAGCAATCAGCCCCAGCATTTT. Protein product: CATTLGYSNQPQHF.

This clone was seen repeatedly, ten times or more. The chain uses TRBV10-1 and TRBJ2-6, with unresolved D. Looked up from germline, CDR1 is WNHNN and CDR2 is SYGVQD (reference sequence). Trimming pared 3 bases from V and 0 bases from J, leaving 3 bases between. CDR3 length equals 14 residues. The CDR3 region is CASSDSSGANVLTF. CDR3 DNA sequence: TGCGCCAGCAGTGACAGCTCTGGGGCCAACGTCCTGACTTTC.

The chain recombines TRBV19 with TRBJ1-5, with a possible D match to TRBD1 (6 bases). The V end lost 7 bases, the J end lost 2 bases, and 9 bases lay between the germline ends. The germline CDR1 and CDR2 sequences are LNHDA and SQIVND (reference sequence). The length of the CDR3 is 13 residues. The CDR3 bases are TGTGCCAGTACACGACAGGGCAATCAGCCCCAGCATTTT. Protein product: CASTRQGNQPQHF. Using reference TRBV19 and TRBJ1-5 for the parts outside the CDR3, the full variable domain is DGGITQSPKYLFRKEGQNVTLSCEQNLNHDAMYWYRQDPGQGLRLIYYSQIVNDFQKGDIAEGYSVSREKKESFPLTVTSAQKNPTAFYLCASTRQGNQPQHFGDGTRLSIL.

The J gene is TRBJ2-7, the V gene TRBV10-3, with D possibly matching TRBD1 (7 bases). CDR1 is ENHRY and CDR2 is SYGVKD in the germline V gene. The ends were cut back, 2 bases at V and 6 bases at J, with 11 bases in the middle. The length of the CDR3 is 13 residues. The CDR3 DNA reads TGTGCCATCAGTGAGACAGGGGAGGCCGAGCAGTACGTC. Translated: CAISETGEAEQYV.

This clone occurred once. The J gene is TRBJ2-7, the V gene TRBV28, with D possibly being TRBD1 (6 bases). Germline CDR1 is MDHEN and CDR2 is SYDVKM. Trimming left V 7 bases short and J 3 bases short, with 13 bases between. The CDR3 loop spans 13 amino acids. Written as DNA, the CDR3 is TGTGCCAGCACCGCTCGGGACAACTACGAGCAGTACGTC. The encoded protein is CASTARDNYEQYV.

This chain joins TRBV19 and TRBJ2-5; TRBD1 matches at 10 bases. CDR1 and CDR2 from the germline V gene are LNHDA and SQIVND (reference sequence). This CDR3 has 14 amino acids. The V segment lost 6 bases and the J segment 8 bases; nucleotides outside the gene matches: 9. The CDR3 nucleotides are TGTGCCAGTAGCGGGACAGGGGTCCTCTTCACCCAGTACTTC. Encoded protein: CASSGTGVLFTQYF.

The chain couples TRBV4-2 to TRBJ2-5; 8 bases are a match to TRBD2. Unmatched junction bases numbered 2, after V lost 1 base and J lost 1 base. In germline, CDR1 is LGHNA, CDR2 YNFKEQ. This CDR3 contains 15 residues. The CDR3 is CASSQVGTSQETQYF. The CDR3 DNA reads TGTGCCAGCAGCCAAGTCGGGACTAGCCAAGAGACCCAGTACTTC.

This chain joins TRBV27 and TRBJ2-5; the D gene is possibly TRBD2 (5 bases). CDR1 is MNHEY and CDR2 is SMNVEV in the germline V gene (reference sequence). Trimming removed 9 bases at V and 5 bases at J, with 19 bases between. CDR3 length equals 14 residues. CDR3 residues: CASKGRYTGETQYF. Here the CDR3 DNA reads TGTGCCAGTAAGGGAAGGTATACGGGGGAGACCCAGTACTTC.